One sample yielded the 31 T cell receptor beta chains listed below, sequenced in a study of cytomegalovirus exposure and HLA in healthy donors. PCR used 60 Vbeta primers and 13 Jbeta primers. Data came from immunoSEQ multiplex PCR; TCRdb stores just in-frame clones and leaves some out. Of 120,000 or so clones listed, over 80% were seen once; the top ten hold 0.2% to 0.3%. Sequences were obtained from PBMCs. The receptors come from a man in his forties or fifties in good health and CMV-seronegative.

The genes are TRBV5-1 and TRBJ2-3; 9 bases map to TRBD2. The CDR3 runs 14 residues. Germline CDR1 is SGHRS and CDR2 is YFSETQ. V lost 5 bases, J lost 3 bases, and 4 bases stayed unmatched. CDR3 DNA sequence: TGCGCCAGCAGACGCGGGGGGGCAACAGATACGCAGTATTTT. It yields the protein CASRRGGATDTQYF.

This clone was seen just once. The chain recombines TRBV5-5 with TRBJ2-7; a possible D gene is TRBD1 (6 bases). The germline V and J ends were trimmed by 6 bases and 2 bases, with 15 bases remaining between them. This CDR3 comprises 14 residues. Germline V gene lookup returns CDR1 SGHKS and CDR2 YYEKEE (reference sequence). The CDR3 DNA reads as TGTGCCAGCATCCAGGACAGCCTCACCTACGAGCAGTACTTC. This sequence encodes CASIQDSLTYEQYF.

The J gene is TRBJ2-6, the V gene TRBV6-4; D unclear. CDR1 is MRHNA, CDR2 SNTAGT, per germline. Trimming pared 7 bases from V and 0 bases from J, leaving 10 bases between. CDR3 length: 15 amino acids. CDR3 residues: CASKEQSSGANVLTF. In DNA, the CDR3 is TGTGCCAGCAAGGAACAGAGCTCTGGGGCCAACGTCCTGACTTTC.

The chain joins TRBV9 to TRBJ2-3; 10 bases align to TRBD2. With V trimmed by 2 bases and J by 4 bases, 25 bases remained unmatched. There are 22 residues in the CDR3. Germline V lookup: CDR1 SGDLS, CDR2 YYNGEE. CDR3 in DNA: TGTGCCAGCAGCGTCAGGGGGCAGGGCCCGGGGGGAGCGGGAGGGCCCGCAGATACGCAGTATTTT. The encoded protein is CASSVRGQGPGGAGGPADTQYF. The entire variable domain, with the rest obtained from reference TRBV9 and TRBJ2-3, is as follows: DSGVTQTPKHLITATGQRVTLRCSPRSGDLSVYWYQQSLDQGLQFLIQYYNGEERAKGNILERFSAQQFPDLHSELNLSSLELGDSALYFCASSVRGQGPGGAGGPADTQYFGPGTRLTVL.

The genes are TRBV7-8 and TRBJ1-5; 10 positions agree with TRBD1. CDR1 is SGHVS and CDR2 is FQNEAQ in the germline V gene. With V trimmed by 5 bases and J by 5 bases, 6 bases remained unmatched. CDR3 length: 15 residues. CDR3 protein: CASSLDRGYDQPQHF. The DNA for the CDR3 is TGTGCCAGCAGCCTGGACAGGGGGTACGATCAGCCCCAGCATTTT.

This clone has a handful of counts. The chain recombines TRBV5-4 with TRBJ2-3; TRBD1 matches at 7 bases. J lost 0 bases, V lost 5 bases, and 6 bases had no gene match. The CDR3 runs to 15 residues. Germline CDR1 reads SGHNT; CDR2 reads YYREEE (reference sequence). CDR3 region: CASRLGTASTDTQYF. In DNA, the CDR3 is TGTGCCAGCAGACTAGGGACAGCTAGCACAGATACGCAGTATTTT.

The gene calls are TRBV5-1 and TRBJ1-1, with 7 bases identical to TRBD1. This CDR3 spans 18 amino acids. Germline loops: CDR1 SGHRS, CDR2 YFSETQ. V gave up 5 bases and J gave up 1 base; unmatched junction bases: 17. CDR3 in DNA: TGCGCCAGCAGGGCAATTGCACAGGGGAACACCGCGAACACTGAAGCTTTCTTT. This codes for CASRAIAQGNTANTEAFF.

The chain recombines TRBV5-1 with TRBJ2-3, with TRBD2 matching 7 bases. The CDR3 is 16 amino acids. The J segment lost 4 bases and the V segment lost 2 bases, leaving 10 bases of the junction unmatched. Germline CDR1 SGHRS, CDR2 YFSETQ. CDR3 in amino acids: CASSFVPGGTPDTQYF. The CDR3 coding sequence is TGCGCCAGCAGCTTCGTTCCGGGGGGAACCCCAGATACGCAGTATTTT.

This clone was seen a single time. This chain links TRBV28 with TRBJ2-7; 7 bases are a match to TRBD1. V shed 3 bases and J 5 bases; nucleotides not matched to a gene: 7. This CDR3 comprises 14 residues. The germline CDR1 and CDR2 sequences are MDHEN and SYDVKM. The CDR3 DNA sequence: TGTGCCAGCAGTTTGCCAACAGGGGATCACGAGCAGTACTTC. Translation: CASSLPTGDHEQYF.

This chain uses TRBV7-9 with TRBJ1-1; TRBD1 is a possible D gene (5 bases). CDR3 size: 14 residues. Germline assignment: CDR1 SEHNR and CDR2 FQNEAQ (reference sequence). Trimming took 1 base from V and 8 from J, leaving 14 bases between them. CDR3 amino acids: CASSLGGNKREAFF. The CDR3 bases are TGTGCCAGCAGCTTAGGGGGCAACAAGAGGGAAGCTTTCTTT. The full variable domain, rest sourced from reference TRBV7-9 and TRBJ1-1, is DTGVSQNPRHKITKRGQNVTFRCDPISEHNRLYWYRQTLGQGPEFLTYFQNEAQLEKSRLLSDRFSAERPKGSFSTLEIQRTEQGDSAMYLCASSLGGNKREAFFGQGTRLTVV.

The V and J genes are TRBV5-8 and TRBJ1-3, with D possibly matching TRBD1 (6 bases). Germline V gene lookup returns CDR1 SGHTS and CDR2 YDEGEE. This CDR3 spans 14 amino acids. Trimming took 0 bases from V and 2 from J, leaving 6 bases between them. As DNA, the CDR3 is TGTGCCAGCAGCTTGGACAGGGCTGGAAACACCATATATTTT. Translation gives CASSLDRAGNTIYF.

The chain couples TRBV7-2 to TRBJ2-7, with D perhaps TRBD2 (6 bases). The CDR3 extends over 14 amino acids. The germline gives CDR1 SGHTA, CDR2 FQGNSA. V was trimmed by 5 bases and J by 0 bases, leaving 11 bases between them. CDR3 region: CASSQLASSYEQYF. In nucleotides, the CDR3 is TGTGCCAGCAGCCAGCTAGCGAGCTCCTACGAGCAGTACTTC.

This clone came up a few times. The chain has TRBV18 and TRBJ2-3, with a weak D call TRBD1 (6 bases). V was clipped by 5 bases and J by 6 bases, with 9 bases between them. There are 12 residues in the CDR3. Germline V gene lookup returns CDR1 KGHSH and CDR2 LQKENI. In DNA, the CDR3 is TGTGCCAGCTCAGTAAGGGGGGATACGCAGTATTTT. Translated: CASSVRGDTQYF. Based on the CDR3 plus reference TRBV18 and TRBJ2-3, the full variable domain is NAGVMQNPRHLVRRRGQEARLRCSPMKGHSHVYWYRQLPEEGLKFMVYLQKENIIDESGMPKERFSAEFPKEGPSILRIQQVVRGDSAAYFCASSVRGDTQYFGPGTRLTVL.

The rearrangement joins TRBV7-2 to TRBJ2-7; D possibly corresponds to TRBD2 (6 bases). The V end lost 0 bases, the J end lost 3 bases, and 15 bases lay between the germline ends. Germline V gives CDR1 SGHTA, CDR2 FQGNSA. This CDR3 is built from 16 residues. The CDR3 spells CASSLAAGTGDYEQYF. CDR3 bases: TGTGCCAGCAGCTTAGCGGCCGGGACGGGGGACTACGAGCAGTACTTC.

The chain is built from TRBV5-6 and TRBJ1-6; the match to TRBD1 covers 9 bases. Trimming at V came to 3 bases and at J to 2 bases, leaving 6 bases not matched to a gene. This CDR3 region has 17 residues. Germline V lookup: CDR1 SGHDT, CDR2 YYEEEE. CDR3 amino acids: CASSWRDRDPYNSPLHF. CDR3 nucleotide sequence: TGTGCCAGCAGCTGGCGGGACAGGGACCCCTATAATTCACCCCTCCACTTT.

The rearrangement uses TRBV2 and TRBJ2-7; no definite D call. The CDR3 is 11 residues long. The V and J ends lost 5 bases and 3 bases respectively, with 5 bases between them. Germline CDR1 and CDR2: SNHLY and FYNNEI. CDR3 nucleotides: TGTGCCAGCAGTTTTCTCTACGAGCAGTACTTC. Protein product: CASSFLYEQYF.

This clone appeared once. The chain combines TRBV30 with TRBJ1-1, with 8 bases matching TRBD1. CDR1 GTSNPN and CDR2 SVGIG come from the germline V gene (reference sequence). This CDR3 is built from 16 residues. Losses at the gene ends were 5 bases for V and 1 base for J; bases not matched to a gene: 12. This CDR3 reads CAWVTGDGGGNTEAFF. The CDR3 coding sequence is TGTGCCTGGGTGACAGGGGACGGAGGGGGGAACACTGAAGCTTTCTTT. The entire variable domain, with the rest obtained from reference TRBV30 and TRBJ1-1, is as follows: SQTIHQWPATLVQPVGSPLSLECTVEGTSNPNLYWYRQAAGRGLQLLFYSVGIGQISSEVPQNLSASRPQDRQFILSSKKLLLSDSGFYLCAWVTGDGGGNTEAFFGQGTRLTVV.

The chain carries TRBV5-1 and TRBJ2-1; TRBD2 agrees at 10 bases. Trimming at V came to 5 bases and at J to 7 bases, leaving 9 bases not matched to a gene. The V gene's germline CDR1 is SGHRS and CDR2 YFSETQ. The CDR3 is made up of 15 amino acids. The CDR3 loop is CASSFSGGTLNEQFF. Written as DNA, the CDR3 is TGCGCCAGCAGTTTTAGCGGGGGGACATTAAATGAGCAGTTCTTC.

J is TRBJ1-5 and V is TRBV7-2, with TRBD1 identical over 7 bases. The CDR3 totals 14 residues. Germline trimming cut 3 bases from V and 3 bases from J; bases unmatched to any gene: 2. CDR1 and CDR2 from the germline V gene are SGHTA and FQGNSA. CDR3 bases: TGTGCCAGCAGCTTTACAGGGGACAATCAGCCCCAGCATTTT. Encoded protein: CASSFTGDNQPQHF. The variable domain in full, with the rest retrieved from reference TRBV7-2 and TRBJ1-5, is GAGVSQSPSNKVTEKGKDVELRCDPISGHTALYWYRQSLGQGLEFLIYFQGNSAPDKSGLPSDRFSAERTGGSVSTLTIQRTQQEDSAVYLCASSFTGDNQPQHFGDGTRLSIL.

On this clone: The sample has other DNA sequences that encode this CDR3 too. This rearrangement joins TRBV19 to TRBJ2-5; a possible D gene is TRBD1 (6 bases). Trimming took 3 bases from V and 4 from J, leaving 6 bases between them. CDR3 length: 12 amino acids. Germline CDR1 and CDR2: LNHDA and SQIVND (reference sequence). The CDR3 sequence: CASSMGAETQYF. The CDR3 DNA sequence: TGTGCCAGTAGTATGGGGGCAGAGACCCAGTACTTC.

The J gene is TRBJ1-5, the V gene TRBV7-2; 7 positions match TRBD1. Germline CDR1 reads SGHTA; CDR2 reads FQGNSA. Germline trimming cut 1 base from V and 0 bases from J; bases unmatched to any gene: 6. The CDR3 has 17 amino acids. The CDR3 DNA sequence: TGTGCCAGCAGCTTAGAGGCCAGGGGGTATAGCAATCAGCCCCAGCATTTT. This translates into CASSLEARGYSNQPQHF.

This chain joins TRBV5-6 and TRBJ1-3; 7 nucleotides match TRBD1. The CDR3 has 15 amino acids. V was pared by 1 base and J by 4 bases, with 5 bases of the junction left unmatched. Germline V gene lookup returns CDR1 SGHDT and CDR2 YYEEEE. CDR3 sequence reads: CASSLQGGAGNTIYF. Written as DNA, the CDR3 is TGTGCCAGCAGCTTGCAAGGGGGCGCCGGAAACACCATATATTTT.

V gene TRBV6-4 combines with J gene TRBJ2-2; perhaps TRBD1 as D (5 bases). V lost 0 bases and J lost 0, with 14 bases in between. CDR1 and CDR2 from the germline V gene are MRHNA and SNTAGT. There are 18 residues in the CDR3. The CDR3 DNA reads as TGTGCCAGCAGTGACTCCCAGGGTCTTAGTTCGAACACCGGGGAGCTGTTTTTT. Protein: CASSDSQGLSSNTGELFF.

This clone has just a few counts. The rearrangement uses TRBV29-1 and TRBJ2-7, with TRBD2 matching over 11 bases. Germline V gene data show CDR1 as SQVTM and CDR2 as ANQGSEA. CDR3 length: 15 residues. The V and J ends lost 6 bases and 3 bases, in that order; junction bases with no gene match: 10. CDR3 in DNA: TGCAGCGTGACGAGAACTAGCGGGAGACTCTACGAGCAGTACTTC. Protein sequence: CSVTRTSGRLYEQYF.

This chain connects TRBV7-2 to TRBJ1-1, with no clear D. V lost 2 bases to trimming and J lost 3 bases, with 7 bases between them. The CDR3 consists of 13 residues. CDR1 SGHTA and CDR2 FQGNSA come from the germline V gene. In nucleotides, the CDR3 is TGTGCCAGCAGCTTAACCGAGGACACTGAAGCTTTCTTT. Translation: CASSLTEDTEAFF.

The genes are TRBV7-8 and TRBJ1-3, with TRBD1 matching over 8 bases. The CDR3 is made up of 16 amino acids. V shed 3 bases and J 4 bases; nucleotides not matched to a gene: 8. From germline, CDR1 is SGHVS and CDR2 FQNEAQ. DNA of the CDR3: TGTGCCAGCAGCTTGACGCCAGGGGGCGCAGGAAACACCATATATTTT. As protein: CASSLTPGGAGNTIYF.

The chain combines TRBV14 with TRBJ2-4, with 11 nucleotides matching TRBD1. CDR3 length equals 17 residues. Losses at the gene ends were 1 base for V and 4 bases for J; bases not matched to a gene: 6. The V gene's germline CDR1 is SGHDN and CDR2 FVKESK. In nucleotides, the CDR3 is TGTGCCAGCAGCCAAGCGCGGACAGGGGGCGGAAAAAACATTCAGTACTTC. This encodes CASSQARTGGGKNIQYF. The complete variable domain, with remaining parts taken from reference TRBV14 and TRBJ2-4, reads EAGVTQFPSHSVIEKGQTVTLRCDPISGHDNLYWYRRVMGKEIKFLLHFVKESKQDESGMPNNRFLAERTGGTYSTLKVQPAELEDSGVYFCASSQARTGGGKNIQYFGAGTRLSVL.

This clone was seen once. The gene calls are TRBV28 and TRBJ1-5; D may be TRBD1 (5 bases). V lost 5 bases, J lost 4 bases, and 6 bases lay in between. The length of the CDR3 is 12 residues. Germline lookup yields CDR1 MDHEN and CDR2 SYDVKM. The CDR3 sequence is CASSKGNQPQHF. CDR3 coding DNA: TGTGCCAGCAGTAAGGGGAATCAGCCCCAGCATTTT.

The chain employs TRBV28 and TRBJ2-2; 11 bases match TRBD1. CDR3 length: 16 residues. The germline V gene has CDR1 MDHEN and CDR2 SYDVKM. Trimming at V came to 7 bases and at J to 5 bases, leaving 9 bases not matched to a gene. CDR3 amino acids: CASTASGTGGTGELFF. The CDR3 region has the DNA TGTGCCAGCACTGCGTCCGGGACAGGGGGGACCGGGGAGCTGTTTTTT.

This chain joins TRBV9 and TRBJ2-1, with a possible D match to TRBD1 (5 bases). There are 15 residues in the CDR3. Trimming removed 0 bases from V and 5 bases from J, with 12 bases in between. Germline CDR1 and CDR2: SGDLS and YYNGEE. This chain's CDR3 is CASSVGGRDNNEQFF. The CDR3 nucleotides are TGTGCCAGCAGCGTAGGGGGCAGAGATAACAATGAGCAGTTCTTC.

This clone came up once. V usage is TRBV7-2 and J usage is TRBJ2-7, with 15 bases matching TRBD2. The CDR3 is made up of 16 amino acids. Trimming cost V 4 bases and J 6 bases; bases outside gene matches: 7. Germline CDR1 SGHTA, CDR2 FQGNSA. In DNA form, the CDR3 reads TGTGCCAGCAGCTGGGGGACTAGCGGGGGGAGGGGCGAGCAGTACTTC. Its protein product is CASSWGTSGGRGEQYF.